This TCR beta chain was sequenced during a study of blood T cell repertoires in COVID-19. The CDR3 has 14 amino acids. V was cut by 10 bases and J by 0 bases, with 14 bases left in between. Germline V gene sequence: CDR1 MNHEY, CDR2 SMNVEV (reference sequence). Profiled with immunoSEQ multiplex PCR; TCRdb holds only in-frame clones, not every one. The sample includes approximately 180,000 clones, roughly 88% of them seen just once. The V gene is TRBV27, the J gene TRBJ2-3; D might be TRBD2 (5 bases). Sequenced: peripheral blood. The origin of this receptor is a man in his 60s with acute or convalescent COVID-19. This CDR3 is CATKRYSSTDTQYF. For the CDR3, the DNA is TGTGCCACCAAGCGGTATTCTAGCACAGATACGCAGTATTTT.